Listed below are T cell receptor beta chains from one sample, sequenced in a study of blood T cells in healthy people across ages. TCRdb fed the 5' RACE reads into MiXCR, producing one record per CDR3 protein. This table has some 850,000 distinct CDR3 sequences, more than 25% appearing once. The sample was also reused in another study, on T cells of mothers and their children.

The sample was blood. The receptors come from a boy between 5 and 17 years old in good health. Each CDR3 is given with its conserved first and last residue. D genes are given only for firm matches. Expanded clones are given a class, and other clones once, few, many or no size at all.

few | NA | TRBJ2-7 | 13 | TRBV3-1 | CASSTGLSYEQYF | TGTGCCAGCAGCACGGGCCTGTCCTACGAGCAGTACTTC
few | NA | TRBJ1-4 | 15 | TRBV4-1 | CASSPRDVKSEKLFF | TGCGCCAGCAGCCCCCGGGACGTCAAAAGTGAAAAACTGTTTTTT
few | NA | TRBJ1-5 | 12 | TRBV10-3 | CAISESDLSQHF | TGTGCCATCAGTGAGTCCGACTTGAGCCAGCATTTT
NA | NA | TRBJ2-7 | 16 | TRBV2 | CASSEVTRLSSWEQYF | TGTGCCAGCAGTGAAGTAACACGACTTTCCTCTTGGGAGCAGTACTTC
NA | TRBD1 | TRBJ1-2 | 14 | TRBV20-1 | CSARDRGRLDGYTF | TGCAGTGCTAGGGACAGGGGGCGCTTAGATGGCTACACCTTC
few | NA | TRBJ2-5 | 13 | TRBV6-2/TRBV6-3 | CASSSAFRETQYF | TGTGCCAGCAGTTCAGCTTTCAGGGAGACCCAGTACTTC
NA | NA | TRBJ2-7 | 15 | TRBV6-6 | CASSYGPQSSYEQYF | TGTGCCAGCAGTTACGGCCCCCAGTCCTCCTACGAGCAGTACTTC
few | NA | TRBJ1-4 | 16 | TRBV5-1 | CASKWGPPITNEKLFF | TGCGCCAGCAAGTGGGGTCCACCGATTACTAATGAAAAACTGTTTTTT
NA | NA | TRBJ2-5 | 12 | TRBV25-1 | CASSEYTETQYF | TGTGCCAGCAGTGAATATACAGAGACCCAGTACTTC
few | NA | TRBJ1-6 | 13 | TRBV4-1 | CASSQDTRSPLHF | TGCGCCAGCAGCCAAGATACTCGGTCACCCCTCCACTTT
NA | NA | TRBJ2-5 | 12 | TRBV28 | CATGATQETQYF | TGTGCCACAGGGGCTACCCAAGAGACCCAGTACTTC
NA | TRBD2 | TRBJ2-7 | 16 | TRBV4-1 | CASSQYSGRDYYEQYF | TGCGCCAGCAGCCAGTATAGCGGGAGGGATTACTACGAGCAGTACTTC
NA | NA | TRBJ2-1 | 14 | TRBV12-3/TRBV12-4 | CASSSAGYYNEQFF | TGTGCCAGCAGTTCAGCGGGCTACTACAATGAGCAGTTCTTC
NA | NA | TRBJ2-7 | 14 | TRBV12-3/TRBV12-4 | CASSRGAVAYEQYF | TGTGCCAGCTCCCGTGGGGCCGTTGCCTACGAGCAGTACTTC
NA | TRBD1 | TRBJ2-5 | 17 | TRBV13 | CASSLRGPDRPMETQYF | TGTGCCAGCAGCTTAAGAGGTCCGGACAGGCCTATGGAGACCCAGTACTTC
NA | TRBD2 | TRBJ2-1 | 16 | TRBV27 | CASSLGTGGAADEQFF | TGTGCCAGCAGTTTAGGGACCGGGGGGGCCGCGGATGAGCAGTTCTTC
NA | NA | TRBJ1-1 | 13 | TRBV29-1 | CSVEGSEGTEAFF | TGCAGCGTTGAAGGGTCGGAGGGAACTGAAGCTTTCTTT
few | NA | TRBJ1-4 | 13 | TRBV7-9 | CASSLGLAEKLFF | TGTGCCAGCAGCTTAGGCTTGGCCGAAAAACTGTTTTTT
NA | NA | TRBJ2-1 | 16 | TRBV5-4 | CASSLGAGASYNEQFF | TGTGCCAGCAGCTTGGGGGCAGGGGCCTCCTACAATGAGCAGTTCTTC
few | NA | TRBJ2-7 | 12 | TRBV7-9 | CASSTTGDEQYF | TGTGCCAGCAGTACTACGGGGGACGAGCAGTACTTC
NA | NA | TRBJ2-5 | 13 | TRBV12-3/TRBV12-4 | CASSLQVHETQYF | TGTGCCAGCAGTTTACAAGTTCACGAGACCCAGTACTTC
few | NA | TRBJ2-1 | 15 | TRBV11-2 | CASSLMGSSYNEQFF | TGCGCCAGCAGCTTGATGGGGAGCTCCTACAATGAGCAGTTCTTC
NA | NA | TRBJ2-2 | 16 | TRBV9 | CASSPEGREVAGELFF | TGTGCCAGCAGCCCCGAGGGCAGGGAAGTAGCCGGGGAGCTGTTTTTT
few | NA | TRBJ2-7 | 14 | TRBV27 | CASSLGVPTYEQYF | TGTGCCAGCAGTTTAGGGGTCCCCACCTACGAGCAGTACTTC
NA | NA | TRBJ2-7 | 13 | TRBV28 | CASSLSPSHEQYF | TGTGCCAGCAGTTTAAGTCCCAGCCACGAGCAGTACTTC
NA | NA | TRBJ1-4 | 17 | TRBV12-3/TRBV12-4 | CASSLNYFPRVEEKLFF | TGTGCCAGCAGTTTGAATTACTTCCCGAGAGTGGAGGAAAAACTGTTTTTT
few | NA | TRBJ2-3 | 16 | TRBV7-6 | CASSLMGGPTVDTQYF | TGTGCCAGCAGCTTAATGGGCGGCCCCACGGTAGATACGCAGTATTTT
few | NA | TRBJ2-3 | 16 | TRBV6-1 | CASSPLPGGPTDTRYF | TGTGCCAGCAGCCCACTTCCCGGGGGGCCCACAGATACGCGGTATTTT
few | NA | TRBJ2-4 | 15 | TRBV9 | CASSVGSLAKNIQYF | TGTGCCAGCAGCGTTGGTAGTTTAGCCAAAAACATTCAGTACTTC
NA | NA | TRBJ2-2 | 15 | TRBV5-1 | CASSPRPENTGELFF | TGCGCCAGCAGCCCCAGGCCAGAGAACACCGGGGAGCTGTTTTTT
few | TRBD1 | TRBJ2-2 | 15 | TRBV7-2 | CASSFIGGRTGELFF | TGTGCCAGCAGCTTTATAGGGGGCAGAACCGGGGAGCTGTTTTTT
NA | TRBD2 | TRBJ2-5 | 14 | TRBV6-5 | CASRFRDYDGAQYF | TGTGCCAGCAGATTCCGGGACTACGATGGGGCCCAGTACTTC
NA | NA | TRBJ2-5 | 17 | TRBV15 | CATSRERGRTVQETQYF | TGTGCCACCAGCAGAGAGAGGGGAAGGACAGTCCAAGAGACCCAGTACTTC
few | NA | TRBJ1-5 | 17 | TRBV4-1 | CASSQDRTDISNQPQHF | TGCGCCAGCAGCCAAGATAGGACCGATATAAGCAATCAGCCCCAGCATTTT
NA | NA | TRBJ1-4 | 13 | TRBV7-9 | CASNFGPNEKLFF | TGTGCCAGCAATTTCGGGCCTAATGAAAAACTGTTTTTT
few | NA | TRBJ1-4 | 14 | TRBV12-3/TRBV12-4 | CASSNMRGGEKLFF | TGTGCCAGCAGCAACATGAGGGGGGGTGAAAAACTGTTTTTT
NA | NA | TRBJ2-3 | 14 | TRBV20-1 | CSARDLQEGHTQYF | TGCAGTGCTCGGGACCTCCAGGAAGGACATACGCAGTATTTT
NA | NA | TRBJ2-7 | 12 | TRBV28 | CASSFLFYEQYF | TGTGCCAGCAGTTTCTTATTCTACGAGCAGTACTTC
NA | NA | TRBJ1-2 | 15 | TRBV14 | CASSQVPLGVYGYTF | TGTGCCAGCAGCCAAGTCCCCCTAGGGGTCTATGGCTACACCTTC
few | NA | TRBJ1-2 | 15 | TRBV6-1 | CASSGTAYANYGYTF | TGTGCCAGCAGTGGGACAGCCTACGCTAACTATGGCTACACCTTC
few | NA | TRBJ2-3 | 13 | TRBV6-2/TRBV6-3 | CASSWLGGDTQYF | TGTGCCAGCAGCTGGCTCGGGGGAGATACGCAGTATTTT
few | NA | TRBJ1-5 | 11 | TRBV27 | CASGGQEAQHF | TGTGCCAGCGGAGGGCAGGAAGCCCAGCATTTT
NA | NA | TRBJ1-2 | 13 | TRBV10-3 | CAISARGISGYTF | TGTGCCATCAGTGCGCGAGGGATCTCTGGCTACACCTTC